This T cell receptor (beta chain) was identified during a study of identical twins' blood T cells. Original handling: Each library had roughly 2 to 3.6 million CDR3 reads and about 85,000 to nearly 550,000 clonotypes. MiXCR, run by TCRdb on the 5' RACE reads, gives a single entry per CDR3 protein. TCRdb, not the original authors, processed these V and J calls. Found here are hundreds of thousands of distinct CDR3 sequences, roughly 31% of them singletons; the top ten hold roughly 5.5%. Per germline, CDR1 MNHEY and CDR2 SMNVEV (reference sequence). After removal of 5 bases from V and 8 bases from J, the junction contained 6 bases not matched to a gene. The CDR3 loop spans 13 amino acids.

The material sequenced was PBMCs. The sequence came from a woman between 18 and 50 years old in good health. The rearrangement joins TRBV27 to TRBJ1-1; 9 bases are a match to TRBD1. Here the CDR3 reads CASSIRGQGEAFF. The CDR3 region has the DNA TGTGCCAGCAGTATAAGGGGACAGGGAGAAGCTTTCTTT.